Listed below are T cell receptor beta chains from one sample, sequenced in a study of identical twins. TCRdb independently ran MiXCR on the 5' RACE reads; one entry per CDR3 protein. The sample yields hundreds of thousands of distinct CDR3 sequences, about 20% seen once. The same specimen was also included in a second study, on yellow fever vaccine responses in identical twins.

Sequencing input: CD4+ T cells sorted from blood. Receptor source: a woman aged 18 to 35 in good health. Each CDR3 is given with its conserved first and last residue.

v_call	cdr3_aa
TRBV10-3	CAISESKYPKF
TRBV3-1	CASSQGAGASPYEQYF
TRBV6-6	CASSLEILTEAFF
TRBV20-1	CSARDGLAGNQETQYF
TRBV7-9	CASSSTDLGFYEQYF
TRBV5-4	CASSRGGVSYNEQFF
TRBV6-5	CASSYHSQVTQYF
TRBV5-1	CASSLGDTKGYTF
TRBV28	CASSSIRSNYGYTF
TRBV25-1	CASSDQGGRGNEQFF
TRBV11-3	CASSPPLAGGVNEQFF
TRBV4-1	CASSQVESGAGRNEQFF
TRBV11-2	CASSLDRVAANTDTQYF
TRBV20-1	CSASLRGGRTDTQYF
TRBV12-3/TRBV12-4	CASTLGWGGDEQFF
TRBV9	CASSGLGQHYGYTF
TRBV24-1	CATMGERGNTGELFF
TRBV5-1	CASSLAGVDQPQHF
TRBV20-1	CSARRSLDTDTQYF
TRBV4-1	CASSAGLAGPWDNEQFF
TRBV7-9	CASSPPGGEYNEQFF
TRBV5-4	CASSPGGEVSYNSPLHF
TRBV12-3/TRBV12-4	CASSLRLAGINEQFF
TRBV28	CASRTSSGGRYNEQFF
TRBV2	CASSERASGAYEQYF
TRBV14	CASSYGGRRGNEQFF
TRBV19	CASSGGQHTDTQYF
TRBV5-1	CASSLAIRLAGADEQFF
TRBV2	CASSSWTSTYEQYF
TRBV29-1	CSVEPRESPQETQYF
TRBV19	CASSQGNYYGYTF
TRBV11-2	CASSLVPSGGALRAGELFF
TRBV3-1	CASSQDSTNQPQHF
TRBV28	CASSSPNLSDTQYF
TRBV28	CASSLSRGRDYEQYF
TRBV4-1	CASSQIGTQNTEAFF
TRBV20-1	CSAGGGRALDTQYF
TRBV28	CASSLPGGGPDEQFF
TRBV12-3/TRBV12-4	CASSLGLASVNEQFF
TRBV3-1	CASSLRGGITEAFF
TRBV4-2	CASSQVPKTDRGRETQYF
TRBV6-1	CASSEALTGAEYSYGYTF
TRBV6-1	CASTQGLAGLTQYF
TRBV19	CASSTSRAQGGETQYF
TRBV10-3	CAISPTGLDTEAFF
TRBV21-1	CASSKVRGHRQGNQPQHF
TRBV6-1	CASSEYAGGAYEQYF